This T cell receptor (beta chain) was recovered during a study of response to subunit inactivated influenza vaccine. TCRdb re-called the RT-PCR reads with MiXCR, one entry per CDR3 protein. The sample lists 150,000 to 200,000 distinct CDR3 sequences, approximately 12% occurring once. This clonotype was observed a handful of times. Trimming shortened V by 1 base and J by 0 bases, and 13 bases separated the two germline ends. CDR3 length: 16 residues. Germline V gives CDR1 SQVTM, CDR2 ANQGSEA. Another study also made use of these data, one on T cells expressing NK-cell markers. That source adds: UMIs were included in TCR beta cDNA generated by 5'RACE template switching. Cells sorted as CD3+CD56+NKG2C+, CD3+CD56+NKG2C- and CD3+CD56-NKG2C+ T cells supplied the TCR beta repertoires. Seven of the eight sequenced donors were classified as HCMV-seropositive, and one was classified as seronegative. These same clonotypes (in several donors) also led the CD3+CD56-NKG2C+ fraction.

This sequence joins TRBV29-1 and TRBJ2-1; weak D call: TRBD2 (6 bases). The source material was CD8+ T cells sorted from PBMCs, sampled roughly 13 days after vaccination. The receptor comes from a man aged 45-65 years who received an inactivated influenza vaccine. CDR3 protein: CSVEAWGDGSYNEQFF. CDR3 nucleotides: TGCAGCGTTGAAGCTTGGGGGGATGGCTCCTACAATGAGCAGTTCTTC.